One and the same sample provided the 10 T cell receptor beta chains below, sequenced in a study of CD8+ T cells in alopecia areata. In each case, RNA was isolated and then reverse transcribed into cDNA as the sequencing template. Libraries were prepared by immunoSEQ multiplex PCR; TCRdb keeps only in-frame clonotypes and omits some of them. This sample has about 110,000 clones, with 58% found just once. The sample was NKG2D-low CD8+ T cells sorted from blood. Receptors were obtained from a human donor with alopecia areata.

The table lists this clone with many counts. This chain uses TRBV14 with TRBJ2-1; D is possibly TRBD2 (5 bases). CDR3 length: 15 residues. Germline-derived CDR1 and CDR2 are SGHDN and FVKESK. Between the trimmed V and J ends, which lost 3 bases and 0 bases, there was a span of 9 bases. The CDR3 loop reads CASSQLAFSYNEQFF. In nucleotides, the CDR3 is TGTGCCAGCAGCCAGCTAGCATTCTCCTACAATGAGCAGTTCTTC. Looking up the rest from reference TRBV14 and TRBJ2-1 gives the full variable domain: EAGVTQFPSHSVIEKGQTVTLRCDPISGHDNLYWYRRVMGKEIKFLLHFVKESKQDESGMPNNRFLAERTGGTYSTLKVQPAELEDSGVYFCASSQLAFSYNEQFFGPGTRLTVL.

The chain is built from TRBV5-1 and TRBJ1-1; D might be TRBD1 (6 bases). This CDR3 region has 13 residues. Germline assignment: CDR1 SGHRS and CDR2 YFSETQ. Trimming removed 4 bases at V and 4 bases at J, with 11 bases between. DNA of the CDR3: TGCGCCAGCAGCCTCAGGGGCGCCACTGAAGCTTTCTTT. Amino acids: CASSLRGATEAFF. Looking up the rest from reference TRBV5-1 and TRBJ1-1 gives the full variable domain: KAGVTQTPRYLIKTRGQQVTLSCSPISGHRSVSWYQQTPGQGLQFLFEYFSETQRNKGNFPGRFSGRQFSNSRSEMNVSTLELGDSALYLCASSLRGATEAFFGQGTRLTVV.

The gene calls are TRBV28 and TRBJ1-2; TRBD1 agrees at 9 bases. Germline values: CDR1 MDHEN, CDR2 SYDVKM. The V segment lost 6 bases and the J segment 4 bases; nucleotides outside the gene matches: 15. This CDR3 comprises 17 residues. The CDR3 region is CASSYIPGTGIRYGYTF. The DNA for the CDR3 is TGTGCCAGCAGCTACATACCCGGGACAGGGATTCGCTATGGCTACACCTTC.

This rearrangement joins TRBV13 to TRBJ1-1; 8 bases fit TRBD1. With V trimmed by 1 base and J by 7 bases, 8 bases remained unmatched. Germline CDR1 is PRHDT and CDR2 is FYEKMQ (reference sequence). The CDR3 is 15 amino acids. The chain's CDR3 is CASSLEGTGSLEAFF. Here the CDR3 DNA reads TGTGCCAGCAGCTTAGAAGGGACAGGCTCCCTTGAAGCTTTCTTT.

This clone came up a few times. The CDR3: CASSPGLVSYEQYF. The CDR3 DNA reads TGTGCCAGCAGCCCGGGACTAGTATCCTACGAGCAGTACTTC. The J gene is TRBJ2-7, the V gene TRBV27, with 8 bases fitting TRBD2. The junction had 5 bases not matched to a gene; V was cut back by 6 bases and J by 1 base. Germline CDR1 is MNHEY and CDR2 is SMNVEV (reference sequence). There are 14 residues in the CDR3.

The V and J genes are TRBV28 and TRBJ2-7; D might be TRBD1 (5 bases). Germline V gene sequence: CDR1 MDHEN, CDR2 SYDVKM. With 2 bases removed from V and 3 bases from J, the gap between germline ends came to 8 bases. CDR3 length equals 13 residues. The CDR3 DNA sequence: TGTGCCAGCAGTTTACCAGACAGCTACGAGCAGTACTTC. Translated, it gives CASSLPDSYEQYF.

Remarks on this clone: This sample also contains other DNA sequences that code for the same CDR3. The rearrangement joins TRBV28 to TRBJ2-7; no definite D call. Germline V gene sequence: CDR1 MDHEN, CDR2 SYDVKM. The CDR3 has 11 amino acids. The V end was cut by 8 bases, the J end by 0 bases, with 5 bases between. Here the CDR3 reads CASRRSYEQYF. In DNA form, the CDR3 reads TGTGCCAGCCGCCGCTCCTACGAGCAGTACTTC.

The rearrangement links TRBV10-2 to TRBJ1-5; the D is unclear. The V end lost 6 bases, the J end lost 12 bases, and 12 bases lay between the germline ends. This CDR3 spans 11 amino acids. Germline V lookup: CDR1 WSHSY, CDR2 SAAADI. The CDR3 DNA sequence: TGCGCCAGCAGAGACGGAGCTCGCCAGCATTTT. Its translation is CASRDGARQHF.

This clone has more than one count but fewer than ten. The chain uses TRBV6-5 and TRBJ2-1, with D maybe TRBD2 (6 bases). Germline values: CDR1 MNHEY, CDR2 SVGAGI. Trimming took off 5 bases at V and 5 bases at J, with 10 bases between the two ends. The CDR3 contains 13 residues. The CDR3 nucleotides read TGTGCCAGCAGTCAGGGACTCCACAATGAGCAGTTCTTC. Protein: CASSQGLHNEQFF.

This chain connects TRBV30 to TRBJ2-5; the D gene is possibly TRBD2 (7 bases). V lost 8 bases and J lost 11, with 27 bases in between. Germline V gene lookup returns CDR1 GTSNPN and CDR2 SVGIG (reference sequence). CDR3 size: 14 residues. The DNA of the CDR3 is TGTGCCCAGGAGGTCGGGGGGCGCCCAGGGGAGCAGTACTTC. Translating it yields CAQEVGGRPGEQYF.